Listed below are T cell receptor beta chains from one sample, sequenced in a study of CD8 T cells in Susac syndrome. One entry per CDR3 protein results from TCRdb running MiXCR on the immunoSEQ multiplex PCR reads. This sample has roughly 150,000 distinct CDR3 sequences; about 91% occur once, and the top ten carry roughly 0.08%. What was sequenced was CD4+ T cells from PBMCs. All receptors derive from a human donor in good health. Both conserved end residues are part of each CDR3. Fields, in order: J gene, D gene, V gene, CDR3 length, CDR3 DNA, CDR3 protein. D genes are given only for firm matches.

J gene: TRBJ2-1
D gene: TRBD2
V gene: TRBV5-4
CDR3 length: 16
CDR3 DNA: TGTGCCAGCAGCTTGGGACTAGCGGACTCCTACAATGAGCAGTTCTTC
CDR3 protein: CASSLGLADSYNEQFF

J gene: TRBJ1-2
D gene: .
V gene: TRBV19
CDR3 length: 14
CDR3 DNA: TGTGCCAGTAGTCAAGGAATAGGGGGAATTGGCTACACCTTC
CDR3 protein: CASSQGIGGIGYTF

J gene: TRBJ2-1
D gene: TRBD2
V gene: TRBV5-1
CDR3 length: 15
CDR3 DNA: TGCGCCAGCAGCTGGGGACTAGCGGAGACGAATGAGCAGTTCTTC
CDR3 protein: CASSWGLAETNEQFF

J gene: TRBJ2-5
D gene: TRBD2
V gene: TRBV5-1
CDR3 length: 16
CDR3 DNA: TGCGCCAGCAGCTTGTATCTAGCGGGAGGGCTCGAGACCCAGTACTTC
CDR3 protein: CASSLYLAGGLETQYF

J gene: TRBJ2-2
D gene: TRBD2
V gene: TRBV6-5
CDR3 length: 15
CDR3 DNA: TGTGCCAGCAGTTACTTGGGGGGGGACACCGGGGAGCTGTTTTTT
CDR3 protein: CASSYLGGDTGELFF

J gene: TRBJ2-2
D gene: .
V gene: TRBV5-1
CDR3 length: 13
CDR3 DNA: TGCGCCAGCAGTGGGCTTTTCACCGGGGAGCTGTTTTTT
CDR3 protein: CASSGLFTGELFF

J gene: TRBJ1-5
D gene: TRBD1
V gene: TRBV18
CDR3 length: 14
CDR3 DNA: TGTGCCAGCTCACCGGGACAGGCCAATCAGCCCCAGCATTTT
CDR3 protein: CASSPGQANQPQHF

J gene: TRBJ2-5
D gene: TRBD1
V gene: TRBV9
CDR3 length: 16
CDR3 DNA: TGTGCCAGCAGCCCCCGACAGGGATCGGGCCAAGAGACCCAGTACTTC
CDR3 protein: CASSPRQGSGQETQYF

J gene: TRBJ2-3
D gene: .
V gene: TRBV28
CDR3 length: 13
CDR3 DNA: TGTGCCAGCAGGGAGGGAACCACAGATACGCAGTATTTT
CDR3 protein: CASREGTTDTQYF

J gene: TRBJ2-1
D gene: TRBD2
V gene: TRBV3-1
CDR3 length: 17
CDR3 DNA: TGTGCCAGCAGCCTTAATCCTAGCGGGAGGCCCTACAATGAGCAGTTCTTC
CDR3 protein: CASSLNPSGRPYNEQFF

J gene: TRBJ2-7
D gene: .
V gene: TRBV6-2/TRBV6-3
CDR3 length: 14
CDR3 DNA: TGTGCCAGCAGTTACGAGACAGAATCCTACGAGCAGTACTTC
CDR3 protein: CASSYETESYEQYF

J gene: TRBJ2-6
D gene: .
V gene: TRBV7-2
CDR3 length: 15
CDR3 DNA: TGTGCCAGCAGCAGCAGGGTTGCTGGGGCCAACGTCCTGACTTTC
CDR3 protein: CASSSRVAGANVLTF

J gene: TRBJ2-1
D gene: .
V gene: TRBV6-2/TRBV6-3
CDR3 length: 11
CDR3 DNA: TGTGCCAGCAACCAGGCCGATGAGCAGTTCTTC
CDR3 protein: CASNQADEQFF

J gene: TRBJ1-1
D gene: .
V gene: TRBV12-3/TRBV12-4
CDR3 length: 13
CDR3 DNA: TGTGCCAGCAGTTGGGACAAGAACACTGAAGCTTTCTTT
CDR3 protein: CASSWDKNTEAFF

J gene: TRBJ2-1
D gene: TRBD2
V gene: TRBV6-1
CDR3 length: 15
CDR3 DNA: TGTGCCAGCAGACTCGGGACTAGCGGAGGCAATGAGCAGTTCTTC
CDR3 protein: CASRLGTSGGNEQFF

J gene: TRBJ1-5
D gene: .
V gene: TRBV5-6
CDR3 length: 14
CDR3 DNA: TGTGCCAGCAGCTTGGTGGGGTCTCATCAGCCCCAGCATTTT
CDR3 protein: CASSLVGSHQPQHF

J gene: TRBJ1-5
D gene: TRBD1
V gene: TRBV12-3/TRBV12-4
CDR3 length: 16
CDR3 DNA: TGTGCCAGCAGGCTGACAGGGGATGGTAGCAATCAGCCCCAGCATTTT
CDR3 protein: CASRLTGDGSNQPQHF

J gene: TRBJ2-6
D gene: .
V gene: TRBV6-5
CDR3 length: 16
CDR3 DNA: TGTGCCAGCAGTTACTCGAAAAGGACTGGGGCCAACGTCCTGACTTTC
CDR3 protein: CASSYSKRTGANVLTF

J gene: TRBJ1-5
D gene: .
V gene: TRBV18
CDR3 length: 16
CDR3 DNA: TGTGCCAGCTCACCTAAGGACAGATATAGCAATCAGCCCCAGCATTTT
CDR3 protein: CASSPKDRYSNQPQHF

J gene: TRBJ2-1
D gene: .
V gene: TRBV3-1
CDR3 length: 13
CDR3 DNA: TGTGCCAGCAGCCACCAACCCAGGAGTGAGCAGTTCTTC
CDR3 protein: CASSHQPRSEQFF

J gene: TRBJ2-7
D gene: TRBD2
V gene: TRBV18
CDR3 length: 15
CDR3 DNA: TGTGCCAGCTCACTACTAGCGGGAGGGCTAGAGGAGCAGTACTTC
CDR3 protein: CASSLLAGGLEEQYF

J gene: TRBJ1-4
D gene: TRBD1
V gene: TRBV12-3/TRBV12-4
CDR3 length: 15
CDR3 DNA: TGTGCCAGCAGTTTAGGGGGACAGGGGGGCGAAAAACTGTTTTTT
CDR3 protein: CASSLGGQGGEKLFF